This TCR beta chain was observed in a study of T cell repertoires in cytomegalovirus infection. This clonotype was recorded at least ten times. The CDR3 runs 15 residues. Trimming stripped 2 bases from V and 4 bases from J, with 14 bases between. Looked up from germline, CDR1 is SGHTA and CDR2 is FQGNSA. TCRdb redid the calling of the reads with MiXCR, one entry per CDR3 protein. The sample has fewer than 700,000 distinct CDR3 sequences, about 24% seen once. The TCR originated in a human donor in good health (CMV status not recorded). Some clones in this sample may be carry-over from other donors' samples. The chain combines TRBV7-2 with TRBJ1-2; D is unclear. Source material: CD8+ T cells from PBMCs. The CDR3 is CASSLFPGEFYGYTF. CDR3 bases: TGTGCCAGCAGCTTATTCCCAGGAGAATTCTATGGCTACACCTTC. The complete variable domain, with remaining parts taken from reference TRBV7-2 and TRBJ1-2, reads GAGVSQSPSNKVTEKGKDVELRCDPISGHTALYWYRQSLGQGLEFLIYFQGNSAPDKSGLPSDRFSAERTGGSVSTLTIQRTQQEDSAVYLCASSLFPGEFYGYTFGSGTRLTVV.